These 17 T cell receptor beta chains share one sample of origin, sequenced in a study of CD8+CD57+ T cells in acquired aplastic anemia. Genomic DNA constituted the template upon which TCR beta VDJ and CDR3 profiling was performed. Each CDR3 protein is one row after TCRdb ran MiXCR on the reads. The sample consists of approximately 380,000 distinct CDR3 sequences, 55% to 75% of them appearing once. The sample comprised sorted CD4+, CD8+, or CD8+CD57+ T cells (not recorded which) from PBMCs. These receptors all come from a human donor in good health, serving as a control.

The V gene is TRBV9, the J gene TRBJ2-5, with a tentative D call TRBD1 (6 bases). The germline V gene has CDR1 SGDLS and CDR2 YYNGEE. CDR3 length: 14 amino acids. Deletions cut 4 bases from V and 2 bases from J, with 12 bases between. The CDR3 region has the DNA TGTGCCAGCAGCCGTGGGACATGGCAAGAGACCCAGTACTTC. Translation: CASSRGTWQETQYF.

The sample holds a few counts of this clonotype. The V and J genes are TRBV9 and TRBJ2-7, with a tentative D call TRBD1 (6 bases). CDR1 is SGDLS, CDR2 YYNGEE, per germline. The CDR3 consists of 13 residues. Trimming cost V 6 bases and J 1 base, with 11 bases left between them. The CDR3, as DNA: TGTGCCAGCAATGGGGGCGAGTCCTACGAGCAGTACTTC. Protein product: CASNGGESYEQYF. The full variable domain, completed using reference TRBV9 and TRBJ2-7, is DSGVTQTPKHLITATGQRVTLRCSPRSGDLSVYWYQQSLDQGLQFLIQYYNGEERAKGNILERFSAQQFPDLHSELNLSSLELGDSALYFCASNGGESYEQYFGPGTRLTVT.

This clonotype was seen many times. The J gene is TRBJ1-6, the V gene TRBV5-8; 8 nucleotides line up with TRBD1. The CDR3 totals 15 residues. The V gene's germline CDR1 is SGHTS and CDR2 YDEGEE. V lost 4 bases, J lost 6 bases, and 6 bases stayed unmatched. The CDR3 DNA follows: TGTGCCAGCAGCCAGAGGACAGGGAGTAATTCACCCCTCCACTTT. Amino acid sequence: CASSQRTGSNSPLHF.

This sequence joins TRBV5-6 and TRBJ2-3; 13 bases are a match to TRBD2. The CDR3 covers 16 residues. V was clipped by 5 bases and J by 6 bases; unmatched bases: 9. CDR1 and CDR2 from the germline V gene are SGHDT and YYEEEE. The CDR3 region is CASRGETSGGPDTQYF. In DNA, the CDR3 is TGTGCCAGCAGGGGCGAGACTAGCGGGGGGCCGGATACGCAGTATTTT.

This rearrangement joins TRBV2 to TRBJ1-5; D gene unclear. The J call may be incorrect, as the DNA end agrees better with TRBJ1-6. Germline CDR1 and CDR2: SNHLY and FYNNEI. The CDR3 loop spans 14 amino acids. The chain's CDR3 is CASTGPARSSPLHF. CDR3 nucleotides: TGTGCCAGCACCGGACCCGCCAGGTCGTCGCCCCTCCACTTT.

Worth noting for this clonotype: At one boundary the junction diverges from the germline segment, which might be a read error. The rearrangement uses TRBV5-8 and TRBJ1-1, with 7 bases matching TRBD1. Germline lookup yields CDR1 SGHTS and CDR2 YDEGEE. This CDR3 has 15 amino acids. The DNA of the CDR3 is TGCGCCAGCAGTACGGGACAGCCGATGAACACTGAAGCTTTCTTT. Amino acids: CASSTGQPMNTEAFF.

This clonotype has a handful of counts. A much larger clone lies a single base off, so this may be a read error. The chain uses TRBV12-3 or TRBV12-4 and TRBJ1-5; a weak D match, TRBD1 (5 bases). The CDR3 is 14 residues long. CDR3 DNA sequence: TGTGCCTGCAGTTTTGCAGGGTCACATCAGCCCCAGCATTTT. Protein: CACSFAGSHQPQHF.

In its sample, this clonotype was seen many times. The chain couples TRBV2 to TRBJ2-3; maybe TRBD1 (6 bases). This CDR3 has 13 amino acids. The germline V gene has CDR1 SNHLY and CDR2 FYNNEI. The ends were cut back, 4 bases at V and 5 bases at J, with 10 bases in the middle. This CDR3 is CASSAGVVDTQYF. DNA of the CDR3: TGTGCCAGCAGTGCAGGGGTAGTAGATACGCAGTATTTT. Based on the CDR3 plus reference TRBV2 and TRBJ2-3, the full variable domain is EPEVTQTPSHQVTQMGQEVILRCVPISNHLYFYWYRQILGQKVEFLVSFYNNEISEKSEIFDDQFSVERPDGSNFTLKIRSTKLEDSAMYFCASSAGVVDTQYFGPGTRLTVL.

Worth noting for this clonotype: Mismatch with germline at one junction end may stem from a read error. The genes are TRBV2 and TRBJ1-1; 9 nucleotides agree with TRBD1. This CDR3 spans 15 amino acids. Germline V CDR1 and CDR2: SNHLY, FYNNEI. Written as DNA, the CDR3 is TGTGCCAGCAGCGGGGGGACAGGGTCGACCACTGAGGCTTTCTTT. Residues: CASSGGTGSTTEAFF.

The chain couples TRBV7-2 to TRBJ1-5, with 9 nucleotides matching TRBD1. Germline trimming cut 5 bases from V and 6 bases from J; bases unmatched to any gene: 17. The CDR3 runs 18 residues. Germline assignment: CDR1 SGHTA and CDR2 FQGNSA. The CDR3 spells CASSPDLGPGQGSQPQHF. DNA for the CDR3: TGTGCCAGCAGCCCCGACCTTGGCCCGGGACAGGGTTCTCAGCCCCAGCATTTT.

In this sample, this clonotype turned up a few times. A much larger clone differs by one base, so this may be a read error. In this CDR3 the conserved last residue, phenylalanine or tryptophan, is missing, so a read error is likely. The V call is TRBV7-2, the J call TRBJ1-1; the D gene is possibly TRBD1 (5 bases). Germline CDR1 reads SGHTA; CDR2 reads FQGNSA. The V end was cut by 1 base, the J end by 11 bases, with 14 bases between. This CDR3 region has 13 residues. The CDR3 spells CASSLELGQGAFL. DNA for the CDR3: TGTGCCAGCAGCTTAGAACTAGGGCAGGGCGCTTTCCTT.

This rearrangement joins TRBV15 to TRBJ2-5, with D perhaps matching TRBD1 (5 bases). Germline values: CDR1 LNHNV, CDR2 YYDKDF (reference sequence). This CDR3 comprises 14 residues. V gave up 2 bases and J gave up 9 bases, with 16 bases separating them. CDR3 DNA: TGTGCCACCAGCAGACAGGGTAGTAATCAGCCCCAGTACTTC. This codes for CATSRQGSNQPQYF.

This clonotype turned up a few times. In nucleotides, the CDR3 is TGCAGCGTTGGAACGCGGGGACAAGGGAAGATCGGAGCTTTCTTT. Translated: CSVGTRGQGKIGAFF. This chain links TRBV29-1 with TRBJ1-1, with D tentatively TRBD1 (6 bases). Trimming stripped 4 bases from V and 10 bases from J, with 25 bases between. Germline lookup yields CDR1 SQVTM and CDR2 ANQGSEA. This CDR3 has 15 amino acids.

Concerning this clonotype: The junction departs from the called germline gene at one end, perhaps through a read error. The genes are TRBV7-3 and TRBJ1-2, with 7 nucleotides matching TRBD1. The CDR3 is 15 amino acids. CDR1 is SGHTA, CDR2 FQGTGA, per germline. The CDR3 loop is CATSRNAGQNNGYTF. Written as DNA, the CDR3 is TGTGCCACCAGCAGAAATGCGGGACAGAACAATGGCTACACCTTC.

The sample holds many counts of this clonotype. The chain is built from TRBV6-2 or TRBV6-3 and TRBJ1-1; D is unresolved. The length of the CDR3 is 14 residues. V was shortened by 5 bases and J by 6 bases, with 16 bases between the two germline ends. Germline CDR1 and CDR2: MNHEY and SVGEGT. DNA of the CDR3: TGTGCCAGCAGTCAGGACCGAATGGTTGCTGAAGCTTTCTTT. It yields the protein CASSQDRMVAEAFF.

Points on this clonotype: One end of the junction does not line up with germline, which may come from a read error. This sequence joins TRBV9 and TRBJ2-1; 8 bases agree with TRBD1. The CDR3 runs to 13 residues. Germline lookup yields CDR1 SGDLS and CDR2 YYNGEE. The CDR3 sequence: CASSRQGSDEQLF. CDR3 sequence (DNA): TGTGCCAGCAGCCGACAGGGGAGTGATGAGCAGCTCTTC.

In regard to this clonotype: Sequence at one end of the junction differs from germline and may be a read error. J is TRBJ2-7 and V is TRBV18, with 14 bases fitting TRBD2. The CDR3 is made up of 14 amino acids. Germline CDR1 reads KGHSH; CDR2 reads LQKENI. The CDR3 protein is CASLAGLAGGERYF. As DNA, the CDR3 is TGTGCCAGCCTGGCTGGACTAGCGGGGGGTGAGCGGTACTTC.